The 6 T cell receptor beta chains in this list originate from one sample, sequenced in a study of human T cells and chemical hapten exposure. Time point: patch test 1, 2 weeks after DPC sensitization. Treatment: therapeutic diphenylcyclopropenone sensitization with weekly scalp DPC. Using its own MiXCR run on the RACE reads, TCRdb lists one record per CDR3 protein. The sample includes about 120,000 distinct CDR3 sequences, over 10% seen only once; the top ten take around 1.5%. This sample comprised whole blood, obtained in connection with sensitization to the hapten diphenylcyclopropenone (DPC). These receptors were taken from a woman aged 45-65 years with alopecia areata. Some clones in this sample may be carry-over from other donors' samples.

This clonotype was recorded at least ten times. At one end, the junction sequence differs from germline, possibly due to a read error. The genes are TRBV7-7 and TRBJ2-3; D uncertain. The CDR3 spans 15 residues. Germline CDR1 reads SSHAT; CDR2 reads FNYEAQ (reference sequence). The CDR3 bases are TGTGCTAGCAGCCCCCGGGCCTTTGGCACAGATACGCAGTATTTT. Protein: CASSPRAFGTDTQYF.

The CDR3 bases are TGTGCCAGCAAGAGTTATAGCAATCAGCCCCAGCATTTT. It yields the protein CASKSYSNQPQHF. The V gene is TRBV28, the J gene TRBJ1-5; D not resolved. The V gene lost 7 bases and the J gene lost 0 bases, with 7 bases spanning the gap. Germline loops: CDR1 MDHEN, CDR2 SYDVKM. The CDR3 is 13 residues long.

The chain joins TRBV7-9 to TRBJ2-3; D is perhaps TRBD2 (6 bases). The CDR3 contains 13 residues. Germline lookup yields CDR1 SEHNR and CDR2 FQNEAQ (reference sequence). V was pared by 10 bases and J by 1 base, with 12 bases between. In DNA, the CDR3 is TGTGCCATCTCTGCGGGGCGCACAGATACGCAGTATTTT. Its protein is CAISAGRTDTQYF.

The chain is built from TRBV6-1 and TRBJ1-1; TRBD1 might be the D (5 bases). Germline CDR1 reads MNHNS; CDR2 reads SASEGT. With 5 bases removed from V and 8 bases from J, the gap between germline ends came to 15 bases. The CDR3 totals 13 residues. The CDR3 protein is CASSRFKGVEAFF. CDR3 bases: TGTGCCAGCAGTCGATTTAAAGGGGTAGAAGCTTTCTTT.

This clonotype was observed a handful of times. The V call is TRBV29-1, the J call TRBJ1-1; D remains ambiguous. The CDR3 spans 13 residues. Per the germline V gene, CDR1 is SQVTM and CDR2 is ANQGSEA. With 7 bases removed from V and 3 bases from J, the gap between germline ends came to 15 bases. CDR3 bases: TGCAGCGCTCGGGCCCCGGCGGACACTGAAGCTTTCTTT. It specifies CSARAPADTEAFF.

This clonotype was observed many times. V is TRBV7-2 and J is TRBJ1-2; no clear D gene. The ends were cut back, 6 bases at V and 5 bases at J, with 16 bases in the middle. Germline V gene sequence: CDR1 SGHTA, CDR2 FQGNSA. CDR3 size: 14 residues. DNA for the CDR3: TGTGCCAGCAGTCTTAGTGCAGGAATGTATGGCTACACCTTC. Amino acids: CASSLSAGMYGYTF.